The 7 T cell receptor beta chains given below trace back to one sample, sequenced in a study of beta chain features in type 1 diabetes. The whole isolated RNA underwent reverse transcription, so sequencing captured expressed TCRB transcripts. Clones were read by immunoSEQ multiplex PCR, and TCRdb kept only the in-frame ones, dropping some. The sample carries 810,000 or so clones, about a sixth recorded once. The sequencing input was naive CD4+ T cells from blood. Every receptor here comes from a woman between 18 and 29 years old in good health.

The chain has TRBV9 and TRBJ2-2; a possible D gene is TRBD2 (6 bases). This CDR3 comprises 16 residues. Germline V gene lookup returns CDR1 SGDLS and CDR2 YYNGEE. The V gene lost 2 bases and the J gene lost 4 bases, with 15 bases spanning the gap. As DNA, the CDR3 is TGTGCCAGCAGCGTGAGCCCTAGCGAAGGCACCGGGGAGCTGTTTTTT. As protein: CASSVSPSEGTGELFF.

The V gene is TRBV7-3, the J gene TRBJ2-7; 8 bases fit TRBD2. The CDR3 has 14 residues. Germline-derived CDR1 and CDR2 are SGHTA and FQGTGA. Germline trimming cut 5 bases from V and 3 bases from J; bases unmatched to any gene: 6. CDR3 sequence (DNA): TGTGCCAGCAGCCGAAGAGCGGGAGACTACGAGCAGTACTTC. Protein sequence: CASSRRAGDYEQYF.

This clone was observed a handful of times. V and J are TRBV11-2 and TRBJ2-1; 7 nucleotides match TRBD2. The trim removed 5 bases at V and 4 bases at J, leaving 5 bases unmatched. Germline CDR1 and CDR2: SGHAT and FQNNGV. The CDR3 consists of 14 residues. The CDR3 spells CASSPRLAYNEQFF. Here the CDR3 DNA reads TGTGCCAGCAGCCCCCGACTAGCTTACAATGAGCAGTTCTTC.

This chain links TRBV4-2 with TRBJ2-1; tentatively, D is TRBD1 or TRBD2 (5 bases each). Deletions cut 1 base from V and 8 bases from J, with 15 bases between. Germline V lookup: CDR1 LGHNA, CDR2 YNFKEQ. This CDR3 spans 15 amino acids. In DNA, the CDR3 is TGTGCCAGCAGCCAAGCACGGGCAGGGACCCATGAGCAGTTCTTC. Protein: CASSQARAGTHEQFF.

This chain links TRBV6-1 with TRBJ1-5, with D possibly matching TRBD1 (6 bases). V lost 3 bases to trimming and J lost 1 base, with 7 bases between them. The CDR3 length is 14 residues. Germline assignment: CDR1 MNHNS and CDR2 SASEGT. CDR3 residues: CASSEQGSNQPQHF. The CDR3 DNA reads TGTGCCAGCAGTGAGCAGGGGAGCAATCAGCCCCAGCATTTT.

This clone was recorded a few times. The chain couples TRBV11-2 to TRBJ2-5, with D possibly being TRBD1 (6 bases). V was trimmed by 5 bases and J by 3 bases, leaving 10 bases between them. Germline V gives CDR1 SGHAT, CDR2 FQNNGV. This CDR3 is built from 13 residues. DNA of the CDR3: TGTGCCAGCAGCCCGGGACAAGAAGAGACCCAGTACTTC. Its translation: CASSPGQEETQYF.

The chain has TRBV18 and TRBJ2-1, with D uncertain. V dropped 6 bases and J dropped 14 bases, with 17 bases sitting between them. The CDR3 runs to 12 residues. In germline, CDR1 is KGHSH, CDR2 LQKENI. Here the CDR3 reads CASSFKDREEFF. The CDR3 nucleotides are TGTGCCAGCTCCTTTAAGGACCGCGAGGAGTTCTTC.